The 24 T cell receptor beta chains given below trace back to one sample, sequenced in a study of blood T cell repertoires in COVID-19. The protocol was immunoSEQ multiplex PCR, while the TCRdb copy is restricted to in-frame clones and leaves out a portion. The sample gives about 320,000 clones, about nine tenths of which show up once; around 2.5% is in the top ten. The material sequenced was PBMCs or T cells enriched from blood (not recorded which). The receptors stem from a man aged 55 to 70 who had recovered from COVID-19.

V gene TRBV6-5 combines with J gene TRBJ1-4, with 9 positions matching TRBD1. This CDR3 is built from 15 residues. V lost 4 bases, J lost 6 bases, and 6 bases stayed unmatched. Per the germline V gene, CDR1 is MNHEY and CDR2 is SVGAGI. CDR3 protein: CASSSPGQGDEKLFF. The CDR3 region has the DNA TGTGCCAGCAGTTCCCCGGGACAGGGAGATGAAAAACTGTTTTTT.

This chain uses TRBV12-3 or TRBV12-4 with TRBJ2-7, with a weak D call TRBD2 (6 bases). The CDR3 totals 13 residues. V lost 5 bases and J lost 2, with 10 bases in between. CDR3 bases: TGTGCCAGCAGTCAATGGGGGGCCTACGAGCAGTACTTC. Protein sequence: CASSQWGAYEQYF.

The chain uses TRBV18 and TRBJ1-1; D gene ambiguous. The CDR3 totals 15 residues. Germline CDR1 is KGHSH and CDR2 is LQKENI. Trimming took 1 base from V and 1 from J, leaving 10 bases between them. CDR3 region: CASSPLLATNTEAFF. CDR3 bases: TGTGCCAGCTCACCACTACTTGCAACGAACACTGAAGCTTTCTTT.

DNA of the CDR3: TGTGCCAGCAGCACCGGCCCGGGAAGCTCCCACGAGACCCAGTACTTC. Translation: CASSTGPGSSHETQYF. The chain combines TRBV7-9 with TRBJ2-5; D perhaps matches TRBD2 (5 bases). CDR1 SEHNR and CDR2 FQNEAQ come from the germline V gene (reference sequence). Trimming removed 5 bases from V and 5 bases from J, with 21 bases in between. The CDR3 is 16 amino acids.

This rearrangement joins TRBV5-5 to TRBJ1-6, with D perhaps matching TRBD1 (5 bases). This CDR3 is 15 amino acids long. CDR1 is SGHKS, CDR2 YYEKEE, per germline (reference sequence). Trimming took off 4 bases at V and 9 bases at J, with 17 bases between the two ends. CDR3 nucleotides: TGTGCCAGCAGCCCCGGGAGGGGTATAGGTTCACCCCTCCACTTT. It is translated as CASSPGRGIGSPLHF.

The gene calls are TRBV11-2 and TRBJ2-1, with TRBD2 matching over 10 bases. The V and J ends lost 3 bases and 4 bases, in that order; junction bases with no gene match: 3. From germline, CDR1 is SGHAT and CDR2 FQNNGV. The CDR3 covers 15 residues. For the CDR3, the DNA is TGTGCCAGCAGCTTCTGGACTAGCGGATACAATGAGCAGTTCTTC. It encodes CASSFWTSGYNEQFF.

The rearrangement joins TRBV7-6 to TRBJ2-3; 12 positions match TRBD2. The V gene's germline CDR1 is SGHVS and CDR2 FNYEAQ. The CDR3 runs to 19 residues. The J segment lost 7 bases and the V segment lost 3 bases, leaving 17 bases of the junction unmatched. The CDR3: CASSFSLRLAGGPFNTQYF. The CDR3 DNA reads TGTGCCAGCAGCTTTTCTCTTAGGCTAGCGGGGGGGCCCTTTAATACGCAGTATTTT. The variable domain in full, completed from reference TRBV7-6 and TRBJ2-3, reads GAGVSQSPRYKVTKRGQDVALRCDPISGHVSLYWYRQALGQGPEFLTYFNYEAQQDKSGLPNDRFSAERPEGSISTLTIQRTEQRDSAMYRCASSFSLRLAGGPFNTQYFGPGTRLTVL.

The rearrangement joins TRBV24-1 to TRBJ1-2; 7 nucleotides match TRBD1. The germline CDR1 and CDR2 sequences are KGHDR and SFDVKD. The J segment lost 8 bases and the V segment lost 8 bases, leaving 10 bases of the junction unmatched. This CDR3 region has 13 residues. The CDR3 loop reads CATKGTGDRGYTF. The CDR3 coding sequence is TGTGCCACCAAGGGAACAGGGGATCGCGGCTACACCTTC.

CDR3 sequence: CASSQPRQARVNSPLHF. DNA for the CDR3: TGCGCCAGCAGTCAACCGCGACAGGCTAGGGTAAATTCACCCCTCCACTTT. The V call is TRBV23-1, the J call TRBJ1-6; tentatively, D is TRBD1 (6 bases). TRBV23-1 is an ORF for which the function is uncertain. This CDR3 is built from 17 residues. V gave up 2 bases and J gave up 7 bases, with 18 bases separating them.

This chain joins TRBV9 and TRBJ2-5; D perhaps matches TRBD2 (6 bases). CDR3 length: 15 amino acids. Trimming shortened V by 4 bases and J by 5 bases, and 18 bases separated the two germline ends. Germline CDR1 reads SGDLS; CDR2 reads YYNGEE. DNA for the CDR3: TGTGCCAGCAGCTCCAGTGGGGGGAAGGGGGAGACCCAGTACTTC. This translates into CASSSSGGKGETQYF.

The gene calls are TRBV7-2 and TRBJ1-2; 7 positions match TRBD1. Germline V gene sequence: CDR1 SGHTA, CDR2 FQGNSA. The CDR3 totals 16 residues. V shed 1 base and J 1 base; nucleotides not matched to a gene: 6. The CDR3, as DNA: TGTGCCAGCAGCTTAGGGAACAGGGGAGGTAACTATGGCTACACCTTC. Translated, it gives CASSLGNRGGNYGYTF.

CDR3 in DNA: TGTGCCAGCAGCCAATATAGGGGCGCTCAAGAGACCCAGTACTTC. Translating it yields CASSQYRGAQETQYF. The chain uses TRBV3-1 (or the pseudogene TRBV3-2) and TRBJ2-5; weak D call: TRBD1 (5 bases). Germline V gene data show CDR1 as LGHDT and CDR2 as YNNKEL (reference sequence). CDR3 size: 15 residues. V lost 2 bases, J lost 2 bases, and 12 bases lay in between.

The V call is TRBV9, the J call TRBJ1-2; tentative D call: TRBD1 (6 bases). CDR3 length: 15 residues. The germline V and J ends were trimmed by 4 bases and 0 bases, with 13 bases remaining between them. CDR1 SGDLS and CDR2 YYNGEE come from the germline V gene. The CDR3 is CASSSLTGANYGYTF. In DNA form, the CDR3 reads TGTGCCAGCAGCTCCTTGACAGGCGCTAACTATGGCTACACCTTC.

The CDR3 region has the DNA TGTGCCAGCAGCTTGGGACAGGGGAGTGGGTCTGGAAACACCATATATTTT. It is translated as CASSLGQGSGSGNTIYF. The chain uses TRBV7-9 and TRBJ1-3; the match to TRBD1 covers 10 bases. Germline-derived CDR1 and CDR2 are SEHNR and FQNEAQ (reference sequence). V shed 3 bases, J shed 1 base, and the junction held 6 bases outside the gene matches. The CDR3 extends over 17 amino acids.

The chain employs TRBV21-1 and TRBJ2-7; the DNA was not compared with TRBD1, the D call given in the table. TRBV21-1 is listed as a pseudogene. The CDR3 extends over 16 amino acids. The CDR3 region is CASSNRTVLSAYEQYF. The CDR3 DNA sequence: TGTGCCAGCAGCAACCGGACAGTCCTTTCAGCCTACGAGCAGTACTTC.

Here the CDR3 DNA reads TGTGCCAGCAGCTTGATGACGGGTTACGGGACCCAGTACTTC. This codes for CASSLMTGYGTQYF. This chain joins TRBV5-6 and TRBJ2-5, with D unclear. Germline CDR1 reads SGHDT; CDR2 reads YYEEEE. The CDR3 is 14 amino acids. With 1 base removed from V and 7 bases from J, the gap between germline ends came to 14 bases.

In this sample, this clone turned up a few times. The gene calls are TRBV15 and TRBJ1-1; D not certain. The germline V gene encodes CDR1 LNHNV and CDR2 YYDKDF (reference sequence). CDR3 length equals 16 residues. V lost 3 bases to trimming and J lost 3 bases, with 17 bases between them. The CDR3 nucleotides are TGTGCCACCAGCAGTCGCGGTGGCTCGGCGGACACTGAAGCTTTCTTT. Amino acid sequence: CATSSRGGSADTEAFF.

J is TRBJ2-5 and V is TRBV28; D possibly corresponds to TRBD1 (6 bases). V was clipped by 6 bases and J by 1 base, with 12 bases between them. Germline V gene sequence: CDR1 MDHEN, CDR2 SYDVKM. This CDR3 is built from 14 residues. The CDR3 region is CASSGRDTQETQYF. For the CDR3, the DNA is TGTGCCAGCAGCGGACGGGACACCCAAGAGACCCAGTACTTC.

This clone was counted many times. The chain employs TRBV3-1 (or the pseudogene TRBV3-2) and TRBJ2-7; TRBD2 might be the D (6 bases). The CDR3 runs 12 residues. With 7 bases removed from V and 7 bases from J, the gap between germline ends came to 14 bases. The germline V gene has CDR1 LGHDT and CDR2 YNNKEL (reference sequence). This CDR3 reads CASIGRSREQYF. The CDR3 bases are TGTGCCAGCATCGGGAGATCGAGGGAGCAGTACTTC.

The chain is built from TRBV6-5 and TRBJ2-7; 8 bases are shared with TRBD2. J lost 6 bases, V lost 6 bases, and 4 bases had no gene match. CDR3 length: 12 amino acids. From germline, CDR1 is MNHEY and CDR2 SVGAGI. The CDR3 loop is CASSDGGAEQYF. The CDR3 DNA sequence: TGTGCCAGCAGCGACGGGGGGGCCGAGCAGTACTTC.

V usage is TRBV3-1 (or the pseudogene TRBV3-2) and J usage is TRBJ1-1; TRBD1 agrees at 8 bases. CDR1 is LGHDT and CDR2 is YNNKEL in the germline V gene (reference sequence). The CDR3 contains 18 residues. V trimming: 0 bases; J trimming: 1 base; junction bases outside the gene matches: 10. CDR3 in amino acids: CASSQDFRQGNGNTEAFF. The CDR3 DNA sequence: TGTGCCAGCAGCCAAGATTTTCGACAGGGGAACGGGAACACTGAAGCTTTCTTT.

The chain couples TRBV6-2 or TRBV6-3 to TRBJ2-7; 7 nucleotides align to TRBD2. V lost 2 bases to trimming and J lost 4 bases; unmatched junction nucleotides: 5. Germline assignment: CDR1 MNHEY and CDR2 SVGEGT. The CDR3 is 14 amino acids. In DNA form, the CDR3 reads TGTGCCAGCAGTTACGGCGGGGGAGGATACGAGCAGTACTTC. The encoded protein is CASSYGGGGYEQYF.

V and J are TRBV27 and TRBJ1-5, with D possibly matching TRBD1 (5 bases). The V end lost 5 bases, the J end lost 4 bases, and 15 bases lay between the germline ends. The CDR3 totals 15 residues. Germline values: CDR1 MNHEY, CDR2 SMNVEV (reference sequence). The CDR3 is CASSGEAGGNQPQHF. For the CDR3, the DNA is TGTGCCAGCAGTGGAGAAGCCGGGGGAAATCAGCCCCAGCATTTT.

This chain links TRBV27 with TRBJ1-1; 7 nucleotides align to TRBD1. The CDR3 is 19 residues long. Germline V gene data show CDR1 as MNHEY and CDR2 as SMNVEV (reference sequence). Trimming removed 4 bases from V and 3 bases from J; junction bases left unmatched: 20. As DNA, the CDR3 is TGTGCCAGCAGTTCTTGGGGGCAACAGGGGAGTCCCCTCGACACTGAAGCTTTCTTT. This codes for CASSSWGQQGSPLDTEAFF.